The present T cell receptor beta chain was sequenced within a study of cytomegalovirus exposure and HLA in healthy donors. General observations from the study: In a later analysis, CMV-associated beta chains were mostly HLA-associated, it appeared. Immune exposure was documented only through CMV serostatus. Rare TCR sequences predominated, though certain public TCRs were found in many donors.

The germline gives CDR1 SNHLY, CDR2 FYNNEI. V was pared by 6 bases and J by 6 bases, with 11 bases of the junction left unmatched. This CDR3 region has 15 residues. This clone has just one count. No antigen is known for it. Healthy bone marrow donors formed the donor group. Researchers ran the PCR with 60 Vbeta and 13 Jbeta primers. TCRdb's table, derived via immunoSEQ multiplex PCR, lists solely in-frame clones and lacks some. This sample has about 110,000 clones; roughly 70% occur once, and the top ten carry approximately 15%. What was sequenced was PBMCs. This receptor was taken from a woman in her forties in good health and CMV-seropositive. The rearrangement uses TRBV2 and TRBJ2-3; 8 bases match TRBD2. CDR3 nucleotide sequence: TGTGCCAGCAGCCAAGGGGGACTAGGAGGTGATACGCAGTATTTT. It translates to CASSQGGLGGDTQYF. The variable domain in full, completed from reference TRBV2 and TRBJ2-3, reads EPEVTQTPSHQVTQMGQEVILRCVPISNHLYFYWYRQILGQKVEFLVSFYNNEISEKSEIFDDQFSVERPDGSNFTLKIRSTKLEDSAMYFCASSQGGLGGDTQYFGPGTRLTVL.